This passage covers 31 T cell receptor beta chains from one sample sequenced in a study of high-grade serous ovarian cancer treatment subgroups. Using immunoSEQ multiplex PCR, the repertoire was profiled, and TCRdb retains in-frame clones only, with some absent. The repertoire holds approximately 3,500 clones, with about 80% as singletons. The tumor samples were collected prior to definitive surgery or chemotherapy. Material for sequencing was tumor tissue. The receptors come from a human donor with high-grade serous ovarian cancer.

The chain recombines TRBV19 with TRBJ2-3, with D possibly being TRBD1 (6 bases). V lost 8 bases to trimming and J lost 6 bases, with 6 bases between them. Germline V gives CDR1 LNHDA, CDR2 SQIVND (reference sequence). This CDR3 is built from 10 residues. CDR3 region: CASGQDTQYF. CDR3 in DNA: TGTGCCAGTGGACAGGATACGCAGTATTTT.

Comments on this clone: The conserved closing phenylalanine or tryptophan is absent in this CDR3, likely reflecting a read error. The chain is built from TRBV5-1 and TRBJ1-1; D remains ambiguous. Germline loops: CDR1 SGHRS, CDR2 YFSETQ. The length of the CDR3 is 14 residues. V lost 0 bases and J 0 bases, leaving 6 bases between the germline ends. CDR3 bases: TGCGCCAGCAGCTTGGGGCAGATGAACACTGAAGCTTTCCTT. This gives the protein CASSLGQMNTEAFL.

The genes are TRBV19 and TRBJ2-5; TRBD1 agrees at 7 bases. The CDR3 spans 15 residues. V dropped 5 bases and J dropped 5; count of bases not matched to a gene: 11. Germline assignment: CDR1 LNHDA and CDR2 SQIVND (reference sequence). The CDR3 nucleotides are TGTGCCAGTAGTCCGACAGGGAACCCTAGGGAGACCCAGTACTTC. It specifies CASSPTGNPRETQYF.

This clone came up a few times. This chain joins TRBV20-1 and TRBJ2-1; D is unclear. This CDR3 has 9 residues. CDR1 and CDR2 (germline): DFQATT, SNEGSKA (reference sequence). Trimming stripped 7 bases from V and 10 bases from J, with 8 bases between. CDR3 region: CSGEREQFF. The CDR3 coding sequence is TGCAGTGGAGAACGCGAGCAGTTCTTC.

This sequence joins TRBV19 and TRBJ2-3; no clear D gene. Trimming took off 4 bases at V and 7 bases at J, with 15 bases between the two ends. CDR3 length: 14 amino acids. The germline V gene has CDR1 LNHDA and CDR2 SQIVND (reference sequence). CDR3 bases: TGTGCCAGTAGTAAGGACGGCCTTTTGAATACGCAGTATTTT. Translation gives CASSKDGLLNTQYF.

A single count supports this clone. The V and J genes are TRBV13 and TRBJ2-3; no definite D call. Germline values: CDR1 PRHDT, CDR2 FYEKMQ (reference sequence). Deletions cut 5 bases from V and 2 bases from J, with 17 bases between. The CDR3 spans 16 residues. CDR3 in amino acids: CASSPGGVFPTDTQYF. The CDR3, as DNA: TGTGCCAGCAGCCCCGGTGGTGTTTTTCCCACAGATACGCAGTATTTT.

The V call is TRBV2, the J call TRBJ1-5; a possible D gene is TRBD1 (5 bases). The CDR3 consists of 13 residues. CDR1 SNHLY and CDR2 FYNNEI come from the germline V gene. Deletions cut 7 bases from V and 5 bases from J, with 12 bases between. CDR3 nucleotide sequence: TGTGCCAGCAAGAAAGACAGCTATCAGCCCCAGCATTTT. This sequence encodes CASKKDSYQPQHF. Looking up the rest from reference TRBV2 and TRBJ1-5 gives the full variable domain: EPEVTQTPSHQVTQMGQEVILRCVPISNHLYFYWYRQILGQKVEFLVSFYNNEISEKSEIFDDQFSVERPDGSNFTLKIRSTKLEDSAMYFCASKKDSYQPQHFGDGTRLSIL.

The chain is built from TRBV7-2 and TRBJ2-2, with D hard to call. CDR1 and CDR2 (germline): SGHTA, FQGNSA. Trimming left V 1 base short and J 7 bases short, with 7 bases between. The CDR3 length is 13 residues. The CDR3 nucleotides read TGTGCCAGCAGCTTAGGGGCGTTCGGGGAGCTGTTTTTT. Its translation is CASSLGAFGELFF. Supplemented by reference TRBV7-2 and TRBJ2-2, the full variable domain reads GAGVSQSPSNKVTEKGKDVELRCDPISGHTALYWYRQSLGQGLEFLIYFQGNSAPDKSGLPSDRFSAERTGGSVSTLTIQRTQQEDSAVYLCASSLGAFGELFFGEGSRLTVL.

The CDR3 region has the DNA TGTGCCAGCAGCTTTTCCCCGGACGGCTCTGGAAACACCATATATTTT. Its protein product is CASSFSPDGSGNTIYF. The chain uses TRBV5-6 and TRBJ1-3; no clear D. This CDR3 has 16 residues. V lost 2 bases, J lost 0 bases, and 12 bases lay in between. Germline-derived CDR1 and CDR2 are SGHDT and YYEEEE.

The V and J genes are TRBV7-2 and TRBJ2-1; maybe TRBD2 (7 bases). The ends were cut back, 5 bases at V and 3 bases at J, with 20 bases in the middle. CDR3 length: 17 amino acids. The germline CDR1 and CDR2 sequences are SGHTA and FQGNSA. CDR3 sequence (DNA): TGTGCCAGCAGCCCTCCTGGGGGGGGCCCGTACTACAATGAGCAGTTCTTC. It codes for CASSPPGGGPYYNEQFF. Based on the CDR3 plus reference TRBV7-2 and TRBJ2-1, the full variable domain is GAGVSQSPSNKVTEKGKDVELRCDPISGHTALYWYRQSLGQGLEFLIYFQGNSAPDKSGLPSDRFSAERTGGSVSTLTIQRTQQEDSAVYLCASSPPGGGPYYNEQFFGPGTRLTVL.

This clone was observed a handful of times. This chain joins TRBV18 and TRBJ2-1, with 9 bases matching TRBD1. This CDR3 has 13 amino acids. Trimming cost V 4 bases and J 9 bases; bases outside gene matches: 4. The germline gives CDR1 KGHSH, CDR2 LQKENI. The CDR3 DNA is TGTGCCAGCTCACAGGGGACAGGGATTGAGCAGTTCTTC. Translation: CASSQGTGIEQFF.

This chain connects TRBV14 to TRBJ1-1; D gene ambiguous. In germline, CDR1 is SGHDN, CDR2 FVKESK. The CDR3 consists of 14 residues. Between the trimmed V and J ends, which lost 4 bases and 1 base, there was a span of 10 bases. CDR3 sequence: CASSRELGNTEAFF. The CDR3 nucleotides are TGTGCCAGCAGCCGGGAGCTTGGGAACACTGAAGCTTTCTTT.

Written as DNA, the CDR3 is TGTGCCAGCCAACCGCTATCCAGTGTTGGAGGAGCTTTCTTT. Translation gives CASQPLSSVGGAFF. The rearrangement uses TRBV19 and TRBJ1-1, with D uncertain. Germline CDR1 is LNHDA and CDR2 is SQIVND (reference sequence). V lost 9 bases and J lost 10, with 24 bases in between. The length of the CDR3 is 14 residues.

Relative to its sample, this clone is large (0.1 to 1%). V is TRBV19 and J is TRBJ1-5; 12 nucleotides align to TRBD1. The CDR3 runs to 15 residues. Germline CDR1 reads LNHDA; CDR2 reads SQIVND (reference sequence). The V and J ends lost 9 bases and 7 bases, in that order; junction bases with no gene match: 10. CDR3 region: CASDTGTGGRQPQHF. The CDR3 DNA is TGTGCCAGCGATACCGGGACAGGGGGCCGACAGCCCCAGCATTTT.

The chain employs TRBV4-3 and TRBJ2-1, with 8 bases identical to TRBD2. The CDR3 has 18 residues. V lost 0 bases and J lost 3; bases outside the gene matches: 10. Germline-derived CDR1 and CDR2 are LGHNA and YSLEER. The CDR3 sequence is CASSQDKAGGRNYNEQFF. The CDR3 DNA reads as TGCGCCAGCAGCCAAGATAAGGCGGGCGGGAGGAACTACAATGAGCAGTTCTTC.

The chain uses TRBV7-2 and TRBJ2-7, with 12 bases matching TRBD2. Trimming at V came to 5 bases and at J to 4 bases, leaving 12 bases not matched to a gene. Germline-derived CDR1 and CDR2 are SGHTA and FQGNSA. The CDR3 sequence is 17 residues long. This CDR3 reads CASSQLQRLAGVYEQYF. In DNA form, the CDR3 reads TGTGCCAGCAGCCAACTACAAAGACTAGCGGGAGTGTACGAGCAGTACTTC.

This clone was seen only a few times. The chain carries TRBV11-2 and TRBJ2-1; 14 bases are shared with TRBD2. Looked up from germline, CDR1 is SGHAT and CDR2 is FQNNGV. V was pared by 5 bases and J by 0 bases, with 6 bases of the junction left unmatched. The CDR3 has 18 amino acids. CDR3 coding DNA: TGTGCCAGCAGCCGCGGACTAGCGGGGGGAAGCTCCTACAATGAGCAGTTCTTC. It yields the protein CASSRGLAGGSSYNEQFF.

The V gene is TRBV11-2, the J gene TRBJ2-3; 14 bases agree with TRBD2. Germline CDR1 is SGHAT and CDR2 is FQNNGV. There are 16 residues in the CDR3. The J segment lost 4 bases and the V segment lost 6 bases, leaving 6 bases of the junction unmatched. The CDR3 coding sequence is TGTGCCAGCAGACCGCCGGGACTAGCGGGGGCAGATACGCAGTATTTT. It yields the protein CASRPPGLAGADTQYF.

This clone was picked up one time. The J gene is TRBJ2-1, the V gene TRBV4-1, with 8 positions matching TRBD2. Losses at the gene ends were 1 base for V and 8 bases for J; bases not matched to a gene: 4. CDR1 MGHRA and CDR2 YSYEKL come from the germline V gene. CDR3 length: 14 residues. CDR3 bases: TGCGCCAGCAGCCAAGCGGGAGGGCCCTATGAGCAGTTCTTC. The encoded protein is CASSQAGGPYEQFF.

The chain links TRBV5-6 to TRBJ1-1; D is unresolved. Germline lookup yields CDR1 SGHDT and CDR2 YYEEEE. V was clipped by 4 bases and J by 6 bases, with 10 bases between them. There are 12 residues in the CDR3. CDR3 in amino acids: CASSPSRAEAFF. The CDR3 bases are TGTGCCAGCAGCCCTTCGAGGGCTGAAGCTTTCTTT.

The V gene is TRBV5-5, the J gene TRBJ1-5; TRBD1 might be the D (5 bases). The V gene lost 1 base and the J gene lost 2 bases, with 16 bases spanning the gap. This CDR3 region has 17 residues. The germline CDR1 and CDR2 sequences are SGHKS and YYEKEE (reference sequence). Here the CDR3 reads CASSLWSGLRRNQPQHF. As DNA, the CDR3 is TGTGCCAGCAGCTTGTGGTCGGGGCTCAGGCGCAATCAGCCCCAGCATTTT.

V gene TRBV10-3 combines with J gene TRBJ2-3; D ambiguous. This CDR3 spans 16 amino acids. Trimming took 0 bases from V and 0 from J, leaving 10 bases between them. CDR1 ENHRY and CDR2 SYGVKD come from the germline V gene. In DNA form, the CDR3 reads TGTGCCATCAGTGAGTCAGTTGGCGGAAGCACAGATACGCAGTATTTT. It yields the protein CAISESVGGSTDTQYF.

CDR3 loop: CASTGGTVNQPQHF. The CDR3 nucleotides are TGTGCCAGCACGGGGGGGACAGTCAATCAGCCCCAGCATTTT. The rearrangement joins TRBV2 to TRBJ1-5, with TRBD1 matching 7 bases. The germline V gene encodes CDR1 SNHLY and CDR2 FYNNEI. This CDR3 has 14 amino acids. The V segment lost 7 bases and the J segment 3 bases; nucleotides outside the gene matches: 6. The full variable domain, in which reference TRBV2 and TRBJ1-5 provide the parts outside the CDR3, is EPEVTQTPSHQVTQMGQEVILRCVPISNHLYFYWYRQILGQKVEFLVSFYNNEISEKSEIFDDQFSVERPDGSNFTLKIRSTKLEDSAMYFCASTGGTVNQPQHFGDGTRLSIL.

V gene TRBV2 combines with J gene TRBJ1-2, with TRBD1 as a possible D gene (5 bases). The length of the CDR3 is 16 residues. The germline gives CDR1 SNHLY, CDR2 FYNNEI. V dropped 0 bases and J dropped 4 bases, with 15 bases sitting between them. CDR3 in DNA: TGTGCCAGCAGTGAAGCTCACCCAGGGCTGGGCTATGGCTACACCTTC. Translation gives CASSEAHPGLGYGYTF.

The rearrangement joins TRBV7-9 to TRBJ2-5; weak D call: TRBD1 (5 bases). Germline CDR1 is SEHNR and CDR2 is FQNEAQ (reference sequence). V lost 5 bases, J lost 5 bases, and 15 bases lay in between. CDR3 length: 14 amino acids. CDR3 coding DNA: TGTGCCAGCAGCCCCCCCAAGGGGTGGGAGACCCAGTACTTC. This gives the protein CASSPPKGWETQYF.

The V and J genes are TRBV10-3 and TRBJ2-5; D not certain. The DNA end favors TRBJ2-7, so the J call may be wrong. CDR1 is ENHRY and CDR2 is SYGVKD in the germline V gene. This CDR3 is built from 14 residues. CDR3 in amino acids: CAISESKVWYEQYF. The CDR3 bases are TGTGCCATCAGTGAGTCGAAAGTCTGGTACGAGCAGTACTTC.

The V gene is TRBV15, the J gene TRBJ1-5; 7 nucleotides agree with TRBD1. The CDR3 runs 14 residues. Germline CDR1 LNHNV, CDR2 YYDKDF (reference sequence). V dropped 5 bases and J dropped 4; count of bases not matched to a gene: 5. CDR3 region: CATSADRENQPQHF. In nucleotides, the CDR3 is TGTGCCACCAGCGCCGACAGGGAGAATCAGCCCCAGCATTTT.

The rearrangement links TRBV10-2 to TRBJ2-1, with 7 bases aligning to TRBD2. In germline, CDR1 is WSHSY, CDR2 SAAADI. Trimming removed 2 bases from V and 4 bases from J; junction bases left unmatched: 8. The CDR3 has 16 amino acids. CDR3 DNA: TGCGCCAGCAGTGAGGGGCTAGCGGAGGGGTACAATGAGCAGTTCTTC. Protein sequence: CASSEGLAEGYNEQFF.

This clone was seen a few times. This sample also contains other DNA sequences that code for the same CDR3. The V and J genes are TRBV5-4 and TRBJ2-3; D not resolved. The V gene's germline CDR1 is SGHNT and CDR2 YYREEE (reference sequence). The CDR3 is 12 residues long. Between the trimmed V and J ends, which lost 5 bases and 0 bases, there was a span of 4 bases. The CDR3: CASRESTDTQYF. CDR3 bases: TGTGCCAGCAGGGAGAGCACAGATACGCAGTATTTT.

This chain connects TRBV7-9 to TRBJ2-5, with a weak D call TRBD2 (6 bases). This CDR3 comprises 14 residues. V shed 5 bases and J shed 1 base, with 11 bases lying between them. Germline V gives CDR1 SEHNR, CDR2 FQNEAQ (reference sequence). The CDR3, as DNA: TGTGCCAGCAGCCCCCAGCGGGCCCAAGAGACCCAGTACTTC. This translates into CASSPQRAQETQYF.

This clone was seen a handful of times. The rearrangement links TRBV5-1 to TRBJ1-4; D gene unclear. CDR1 is SGHRS, CDR2 YFSETQ, per germline. CDR3 length: 14 amino acids. Trimming cost V 4 bases and J 4 bases, with 11 bases left between them. CDR3 sequence: CASSNTALNEKLFF. The CDR3 DNA follows: TGCGCCAGCAGCAACACCGCCCTTAATGAAAAACTGTTTTTT.